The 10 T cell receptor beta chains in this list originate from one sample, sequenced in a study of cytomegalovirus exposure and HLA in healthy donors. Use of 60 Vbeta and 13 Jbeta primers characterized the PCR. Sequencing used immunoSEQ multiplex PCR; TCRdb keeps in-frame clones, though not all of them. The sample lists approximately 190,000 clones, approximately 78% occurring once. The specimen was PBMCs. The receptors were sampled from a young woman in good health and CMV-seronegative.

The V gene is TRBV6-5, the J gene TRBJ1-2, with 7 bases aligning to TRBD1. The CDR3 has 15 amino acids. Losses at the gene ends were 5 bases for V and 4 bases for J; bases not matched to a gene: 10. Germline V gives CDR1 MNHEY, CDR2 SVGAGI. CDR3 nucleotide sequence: TGTGCCAGCAGTCCCAACAGGGGCGAGCTCTATGGCTACACCTTC. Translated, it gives CASSPNRGELYGYTF.

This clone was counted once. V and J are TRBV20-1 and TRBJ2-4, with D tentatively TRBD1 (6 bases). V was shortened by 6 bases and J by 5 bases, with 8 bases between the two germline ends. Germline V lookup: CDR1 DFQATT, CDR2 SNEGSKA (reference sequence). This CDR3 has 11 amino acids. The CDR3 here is CSANRENIQYF. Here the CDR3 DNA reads TGCAGTGCGAACAGGGAAAACATTCAGTACTTC.

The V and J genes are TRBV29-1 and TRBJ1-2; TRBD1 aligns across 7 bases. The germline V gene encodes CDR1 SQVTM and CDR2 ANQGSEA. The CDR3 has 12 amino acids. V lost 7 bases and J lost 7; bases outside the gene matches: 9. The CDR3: CSGDRAQGGYTF. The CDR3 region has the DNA TGCAGCGGTGACAGGGCGCAGGGTGGCTACACCTTC.

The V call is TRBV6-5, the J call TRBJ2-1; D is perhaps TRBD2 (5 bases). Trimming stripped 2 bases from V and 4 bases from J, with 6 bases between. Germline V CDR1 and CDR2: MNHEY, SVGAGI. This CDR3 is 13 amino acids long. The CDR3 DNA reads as TGTGCCAGCAGTTACGGACTTTACAATGAGCAGTTCTTC. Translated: CASSYGLYNEQFF.

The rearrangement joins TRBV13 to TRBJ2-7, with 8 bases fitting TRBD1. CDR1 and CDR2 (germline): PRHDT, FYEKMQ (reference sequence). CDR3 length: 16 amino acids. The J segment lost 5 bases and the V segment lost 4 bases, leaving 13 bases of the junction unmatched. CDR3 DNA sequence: TGTGCCAGCAGCTCGCCTCCCGGGACAGGATTCGACGAGCAGTACTTC. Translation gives CASSSPPGTGFDEQYF.

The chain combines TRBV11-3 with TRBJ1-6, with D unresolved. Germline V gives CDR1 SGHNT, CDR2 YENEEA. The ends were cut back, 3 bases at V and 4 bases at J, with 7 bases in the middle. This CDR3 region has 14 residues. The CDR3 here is CASSFAGYNSPLHF. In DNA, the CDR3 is TGTGCCAGCAGCTTCGCCGGTTATAATTCACCCCTCCACTTT.

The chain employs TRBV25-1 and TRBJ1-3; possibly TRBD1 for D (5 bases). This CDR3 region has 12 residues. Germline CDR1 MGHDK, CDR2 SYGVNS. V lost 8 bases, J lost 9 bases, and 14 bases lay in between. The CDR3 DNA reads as TGTGCCAGCTCTTTGGGGCGAGGCACCATATATTTT. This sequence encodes CASSLGRGTIYF. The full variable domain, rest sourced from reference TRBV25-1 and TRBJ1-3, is EADIYQTPRYLVIGTGKKITLECSQTMGHDKMYWYQQDPGMELHLIHYSYGVNSTEKGDLSSESTVSRIRTEHFPLTLESARPSHTSQYLCASSLGRGTIYFGEGSWLTVV.

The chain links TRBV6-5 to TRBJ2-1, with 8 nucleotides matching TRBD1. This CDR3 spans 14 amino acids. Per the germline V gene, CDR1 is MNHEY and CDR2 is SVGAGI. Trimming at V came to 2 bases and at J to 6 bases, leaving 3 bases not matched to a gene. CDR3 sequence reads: CASSYRQGLNEQFF. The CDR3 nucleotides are TGTGCCAGCAGTTACCGACAGGGGCTCAATGAGCAGTTCTTC.

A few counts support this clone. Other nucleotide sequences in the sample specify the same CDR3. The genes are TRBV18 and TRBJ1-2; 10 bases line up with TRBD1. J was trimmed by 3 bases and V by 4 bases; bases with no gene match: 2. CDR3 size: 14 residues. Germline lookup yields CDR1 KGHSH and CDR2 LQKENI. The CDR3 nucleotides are TGTGCCAGCTCACTGGGGACAGGGGACTATGGCTACACCTTC. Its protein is CASSLGTGDYGYTF.

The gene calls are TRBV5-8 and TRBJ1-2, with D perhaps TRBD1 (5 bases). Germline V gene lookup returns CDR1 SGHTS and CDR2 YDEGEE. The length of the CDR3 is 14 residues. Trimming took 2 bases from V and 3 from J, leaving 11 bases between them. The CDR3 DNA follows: TGTGCCAGCAGCTTTCACAGGATCCACTATGGCTACACCTTC. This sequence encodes CASSFHRIHYGYTF.